The TCR beta chain described here comes from a study of cytomegalovirus exposure and HLA in healthy donors. This clone has just one count. Trimming cost V 4 bases and J 7 bases; bases outside gene matches: 4. CDR3 length: 15 amino acids. Germline-derived CDR1 and CDR2 are SGHTA and FQGTGA. The PCR had 60 Vbeta and 13 Jbeta primers. The method was immunoSEQ multiplex PCR; TCRdb's version includes in-frame clones alone and lacks a portion of them. The profile shows some 190,000 clones, 65% to 80% of them singletons. The source material was PBMCs. The sequence came from a man in his thirties or forties in good health and CMV-seropositive. V and J are TRBV7-3 and TRBJ2-1; TRBD2 aligns across 13 bases. CDR3 amino acids: CASSSRTSGGNEQFF. The CDR3 nucleotides read TGTGCCAGCAGCTCCCGGACTAGCGGGGGAAATGAGCAGTTCTTC.